This section outlines one T cell receptor (beta chain) sequence together with its context. Its antigen specificity is not known. Base qualities are not at hand, and no much larger clone is one base apart. Donors formed part of the validation cohort, which comprised 120 subjects and was distinct from the first cohort of 666 subjects. This record belongs to a study of cytomegalovirus exposure and HLA in healthy donors (dated by TCRdb to about 2017). For context, the study as a whole: The roughly 670 repertoires of the first cohort and the approximately 130 validation repertoires were produced on the same platform, according to a later analysis. The study aimed to test whether cataloging public T cell receptors could reveal signatures of past pathogen exposure. Besides the first cohort of 550 to 750 subjects, a separate validation cohort made up of roughly 120 different subjects was used. To predict cytomegalovirus infection status, the study combined high-throughput TCR immunosequencing, statistical association of individual TCRs with disease status, and machine learning. Study-wide conclusions, independent of this receptor: A later analysis had no HLA typing for the validation cohort, so co-occurrence there was scored across all 110 or so repertoires. The classifier was reported to diagnose cytomegalovirus status with high specificity and sensitivity in both the original and validation cohorts. According to the authors, the approach could potentially be generalized to other disease states and immunological phenotypes. Three of the identified cytomegalovirus-associated TCR beta chains were confirmed in vitro to be specific for cytomegalovirus antigens. While some public TCRs were present in many individuals, most TCR sequences turned up only very rarely across donors. A later analysis found that TCRs clustered in the first cohort also tended to co-occur in the approximately 120 validation repertoires, with about 94% of cluster scores above 0. In the study, approximately 160 TCR beta chains were listed as associated with cytomegalovirus.

The library came from the immunoSEQ multiplex PCR assay. As for the original processing: A statistical classification framework was developed to diagnose cytomegalovirus status using the catalog of TCR beta chain sequences. This is the immuneACCESS table as TCRdb keeps it, with only in-frame sequences that have V and J called. A part of the clones is gone; compared with another copy, unresolved V genes explain less than half, and the rest is unexplained. V, J and clone size are taken as reported in that table, and D and trimming were inferred from the DNA itself. The sample table holds 120,000 or so clones, of which around 96% were seen once. The top ten constitute around 1.7% of the sample. At the junction V is shortened by 0 bases and J by 8 bases, with 13 bases in between. Including cysteine and phenylalanine, the CDR3 has 15 amino acids. Only the CDR3 region is kept as DNA, spanning 45 bases read in frame from base 1. Per the germline V gene, LGHNA is the CDR1 and YSLEER is the CDR2.

This TCR came from a man younger than 35 in good health and CMV-seronegative. Sequenced input: PBMCs. The chain links TRBV4-3 with TRBJ2-2; TRBD2 might be the D gene, on 6 matching bases. The encoded CDR3 is CASSQDWEAEGELFF. The DNA reads as follows: TGCGCCAGCAGCCAAGATTGGGAGGCGGAGGGGGAGCTGTTTTTT.